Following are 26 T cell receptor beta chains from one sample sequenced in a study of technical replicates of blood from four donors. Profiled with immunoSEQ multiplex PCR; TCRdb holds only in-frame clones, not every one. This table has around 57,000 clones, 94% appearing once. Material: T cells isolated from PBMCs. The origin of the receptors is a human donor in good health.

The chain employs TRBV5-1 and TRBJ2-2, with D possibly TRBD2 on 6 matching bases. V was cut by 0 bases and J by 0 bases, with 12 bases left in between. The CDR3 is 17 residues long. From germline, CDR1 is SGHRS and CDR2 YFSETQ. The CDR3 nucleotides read TGCGCCAGCAGCTTGGGAGTGCTAGCGTCGAACACCGGGGAGCTGTTTTTT. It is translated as CASSLGVLASNTGELFF.

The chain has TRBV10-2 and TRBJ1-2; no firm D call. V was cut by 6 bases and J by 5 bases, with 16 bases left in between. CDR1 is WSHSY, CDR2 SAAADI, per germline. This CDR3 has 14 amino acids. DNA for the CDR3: TGCGCCAGCAGGGCCCCAGATACAAGTTATGGCTACACCTTC. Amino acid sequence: CASRAPDTSYGYTF.

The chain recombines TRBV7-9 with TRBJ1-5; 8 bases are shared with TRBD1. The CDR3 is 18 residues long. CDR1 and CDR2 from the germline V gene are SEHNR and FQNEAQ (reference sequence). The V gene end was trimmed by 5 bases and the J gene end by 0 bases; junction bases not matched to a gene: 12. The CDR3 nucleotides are TGTGCCAGCAGCCATTCAACGGGACAGGCCTATAGCAATCAGCCCCAGCATTTT. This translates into CASSHSTGQAYSNQPQHF.

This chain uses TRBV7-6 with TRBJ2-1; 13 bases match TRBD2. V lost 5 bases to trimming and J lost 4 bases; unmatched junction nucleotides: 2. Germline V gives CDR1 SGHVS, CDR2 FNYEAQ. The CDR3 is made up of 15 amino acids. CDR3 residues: CASSPTSGGYNEQFF. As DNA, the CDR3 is TGTGCCAGCAGCCCGACTAGCGGGGGGTACAATGAGCAGTTCTTC.

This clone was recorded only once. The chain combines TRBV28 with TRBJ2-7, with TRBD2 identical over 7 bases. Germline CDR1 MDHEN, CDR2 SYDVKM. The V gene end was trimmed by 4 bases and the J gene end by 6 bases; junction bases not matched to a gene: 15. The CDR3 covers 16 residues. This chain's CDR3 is CASSSQIIVGRGEQYF. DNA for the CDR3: TGTGCCAGCAGTTCGCAGATCATCGTAGGGAGGGGCGAGCAGTACTTC.

The CDR3 here is CASSFRYGGGNEQFF. Written as DNA, the CDR3 is TGTGCCAGCAGCTTTCGGTACGGGGGGGGCAATGAGCAGTTCTTC. The chain has TRBV7-6 and TRBJ2-1; 8 bases match TRBD2. The CDR3 has 15 residues. Germline-derived CDR1 and CDR2 are SGHVS and FNYEAQ. The junction had 7 bases not matched to a gene; V was cut back by 3 bases and J by 6 bases.

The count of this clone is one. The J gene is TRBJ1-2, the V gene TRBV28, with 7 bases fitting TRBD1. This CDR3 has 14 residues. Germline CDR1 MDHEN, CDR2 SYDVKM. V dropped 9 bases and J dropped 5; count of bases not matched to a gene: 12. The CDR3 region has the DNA TGTGCCAGTACGGAGGACAGGTCCCCTTATGGCTACACCTTC. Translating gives CASTEDRSPYGYTF.

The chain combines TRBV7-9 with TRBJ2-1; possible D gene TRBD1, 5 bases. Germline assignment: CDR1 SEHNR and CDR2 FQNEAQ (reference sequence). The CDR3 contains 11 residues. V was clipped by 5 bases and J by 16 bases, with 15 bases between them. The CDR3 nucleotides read TGTGCCAGCAGCCCCGACGTGGGGCTCTTCTTC. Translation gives CASSPDVGLFF.

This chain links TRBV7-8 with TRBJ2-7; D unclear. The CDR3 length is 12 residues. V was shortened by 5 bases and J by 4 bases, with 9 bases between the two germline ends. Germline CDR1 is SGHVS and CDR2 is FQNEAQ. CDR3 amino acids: CASSPGGYEQYF. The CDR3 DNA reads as TGTGCCAGCAGCCCGGGTGGGTACGAGCAGTACTTC.

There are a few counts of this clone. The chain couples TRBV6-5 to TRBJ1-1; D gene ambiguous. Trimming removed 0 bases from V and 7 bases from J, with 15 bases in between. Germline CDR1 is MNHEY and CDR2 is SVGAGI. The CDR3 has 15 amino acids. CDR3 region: CASSYSMLSENEAFF. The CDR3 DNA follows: TGTGCCAGCAGTTACTCGATGTTGTCAGAAAATGAAGCTTTCTTT.

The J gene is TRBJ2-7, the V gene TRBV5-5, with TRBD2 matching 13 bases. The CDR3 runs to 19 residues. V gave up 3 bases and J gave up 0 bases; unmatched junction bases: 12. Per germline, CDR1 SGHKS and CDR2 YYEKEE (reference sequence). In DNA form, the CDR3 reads TGTGCCAGCAGCTCCTGGACTAGCGGGAGTTCCGCTAGCTCCTACGAGCAGTACTTC. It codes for CASSSWTSGSSASSYEQYF.

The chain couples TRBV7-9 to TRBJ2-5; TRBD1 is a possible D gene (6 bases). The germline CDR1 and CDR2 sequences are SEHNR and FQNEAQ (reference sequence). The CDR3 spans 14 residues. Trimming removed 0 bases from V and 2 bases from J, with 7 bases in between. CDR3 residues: CASSLADSQETQYF. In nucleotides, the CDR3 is TGTGCCAGCAGCTTAGCGGACAGTCAAGAGACCCAGTACTTC. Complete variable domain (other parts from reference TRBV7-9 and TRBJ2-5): DTGVSQNPRHKITKRGQNVTFRCDPISEHNRLYWYRQTLGQGPEFLTYFQNEAQLEKSRLLSDRFSAERPKGSFSTLEIQRTEQGDSAMYLCASSLADSQETQYFGPGTRLLVL.

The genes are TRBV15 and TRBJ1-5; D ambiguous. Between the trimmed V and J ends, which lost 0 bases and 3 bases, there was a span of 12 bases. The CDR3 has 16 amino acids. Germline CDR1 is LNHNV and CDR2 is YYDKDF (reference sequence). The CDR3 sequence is CATSRDGGTVNQPQHF. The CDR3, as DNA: TGTGCCACCAGCAGAGATGGTGGAACAGTCAATCAGCCCCAGCATTTT. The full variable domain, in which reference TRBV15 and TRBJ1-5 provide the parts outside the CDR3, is DAMVIQNPRYQVTQFGKPVTLSCSQTLNHNVMYWYQQKSSQAPKLLFHYYDKDFNNEADTPDNFQSRRPNTSFCFLDIRSPGLGDTAMYLCATSRDGGTVNQPQHFGDGTRLSIL.

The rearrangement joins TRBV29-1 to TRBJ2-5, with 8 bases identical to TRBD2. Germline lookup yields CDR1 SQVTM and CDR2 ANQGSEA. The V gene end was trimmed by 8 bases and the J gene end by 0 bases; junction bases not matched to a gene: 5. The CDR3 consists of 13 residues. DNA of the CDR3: TGCAGCTCACGGGGGGGGTACCAAGAGACCCAGTACTTC. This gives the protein CSSRGGYQETQYF.

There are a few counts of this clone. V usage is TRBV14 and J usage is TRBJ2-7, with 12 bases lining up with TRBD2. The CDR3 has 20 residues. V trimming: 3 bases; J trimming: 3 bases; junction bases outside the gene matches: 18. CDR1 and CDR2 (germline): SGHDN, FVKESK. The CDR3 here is CASSHRHLTTSGRAYYEQYF. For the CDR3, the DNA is TGTGCCAGCAGCCACCGCCACCTTACGACTAGCGGGAGAGCCTACTACGAGCAGTACTTC.

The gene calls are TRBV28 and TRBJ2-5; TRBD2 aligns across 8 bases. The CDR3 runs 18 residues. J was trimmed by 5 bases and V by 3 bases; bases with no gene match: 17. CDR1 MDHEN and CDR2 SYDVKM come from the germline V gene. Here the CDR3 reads CASSFGTFSGTGGETQYF. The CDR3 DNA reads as TGTGCCAGCAGTTTCGGCACCTTTAGCGGGACGGGGGGCGAGACCCAGTACTTC. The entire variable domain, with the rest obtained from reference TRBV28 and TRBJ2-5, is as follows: DVKVTQSSRYLVKRTGEKVFLECVQDMDHENMFWYRQDPGLGLRLIYFSYDVKMKEKGDIPEGYSVSREKKERFSLILESASTNQTSMYLCASSFGTFSGTGGETQYFGPGTRLLVL.

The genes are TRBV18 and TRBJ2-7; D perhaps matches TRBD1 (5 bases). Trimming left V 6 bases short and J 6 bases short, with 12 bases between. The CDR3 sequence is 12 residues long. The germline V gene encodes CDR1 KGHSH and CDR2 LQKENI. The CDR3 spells CASSPDSREQYF. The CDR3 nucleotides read TGTGCCAGCTCTCCAGACAGTCGCGAGCAGTACTTC.

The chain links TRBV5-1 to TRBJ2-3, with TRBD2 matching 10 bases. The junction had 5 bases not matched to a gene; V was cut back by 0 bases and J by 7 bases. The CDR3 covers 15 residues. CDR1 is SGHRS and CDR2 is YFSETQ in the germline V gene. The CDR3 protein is CASSLDASGSYTQYF. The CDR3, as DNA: TGCGCCAGCAGCTTGGACGCTAGCGGGAGCTATACGCAGTATTTT. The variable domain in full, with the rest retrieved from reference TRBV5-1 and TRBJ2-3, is KAGVTQTPRYLIKTRGQQVTLSCSPISGHRSVSWYQQTPGQGLQFLFEYFSETQRNKGNFPGRFSGRQFSNSRSEMNVSTLELGDSALYLCASSLDASGSYTQYFGPGTRLTVL.

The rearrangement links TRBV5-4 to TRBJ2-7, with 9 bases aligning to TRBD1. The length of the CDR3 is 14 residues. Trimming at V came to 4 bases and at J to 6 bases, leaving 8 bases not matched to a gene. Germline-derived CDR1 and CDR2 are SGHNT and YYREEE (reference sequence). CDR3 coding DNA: TGTGCCAGCAGCGGAAGGGACAGGGAGGGCGAGCAGTACTTC. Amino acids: CASSGRDREGEQYF.

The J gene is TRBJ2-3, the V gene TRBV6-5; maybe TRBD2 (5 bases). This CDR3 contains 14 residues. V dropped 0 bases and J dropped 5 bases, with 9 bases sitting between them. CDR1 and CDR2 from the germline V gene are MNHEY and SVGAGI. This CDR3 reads CASSYSQAGDTQYF. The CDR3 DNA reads TGTGCCAGCAGTTACTCGCAGGCGGGAGATACGCAGTATTTT.

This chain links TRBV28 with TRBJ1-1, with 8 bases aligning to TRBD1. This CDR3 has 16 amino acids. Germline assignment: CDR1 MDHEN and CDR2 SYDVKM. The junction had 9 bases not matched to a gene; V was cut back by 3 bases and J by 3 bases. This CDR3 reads CASSFGETGDYTEAFF. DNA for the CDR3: TGTGCCAGCAGTTTCGGTGAGACAGGGGACTACACTGAAGCTTTCTTT.

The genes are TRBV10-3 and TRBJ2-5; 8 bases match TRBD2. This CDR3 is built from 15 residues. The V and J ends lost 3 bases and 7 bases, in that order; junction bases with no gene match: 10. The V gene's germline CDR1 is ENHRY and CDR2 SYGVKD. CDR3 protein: CAISDAGGAFATQYF. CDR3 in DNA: TGTGCCATCAGTGATGCGGGAGGTGCCTTTGCGACCCAGTACTTC.

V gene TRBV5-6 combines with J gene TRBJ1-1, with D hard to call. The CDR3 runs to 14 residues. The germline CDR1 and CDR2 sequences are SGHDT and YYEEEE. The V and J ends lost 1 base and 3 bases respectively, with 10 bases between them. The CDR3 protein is CASSLLRRDTEAFF. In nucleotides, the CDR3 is TGTGCCAGCAGCTTGCTTAGGAGGGACACTGAAGCTTTCTTT.

DNA of the CDR3: TGTGCCAGCAGCTTAATAGCGCTCCAAGAGACCCAGTACTTC. Protein: CASSLIALQETQYF. The chain uses TRBV7-9 and TRBJ2-5; D might be TRBD2 (5 bases). V was clipped by 2 bases and J by 1 base, with 8 bases between them. The CDR3 sequence is 14 residues long. Germline CDR1 is SEHNR and CDR2 is FQNEAQ (reference sequence).

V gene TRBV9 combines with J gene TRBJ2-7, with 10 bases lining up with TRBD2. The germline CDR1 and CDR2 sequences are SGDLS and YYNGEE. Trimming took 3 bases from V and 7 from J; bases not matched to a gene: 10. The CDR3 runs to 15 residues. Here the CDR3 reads CASSAAGGPWVEQYF. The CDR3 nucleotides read TGTGCCAGCAGCGCAGCGGGAGGGCCTTGGGTGGAGCAGTACTTC.

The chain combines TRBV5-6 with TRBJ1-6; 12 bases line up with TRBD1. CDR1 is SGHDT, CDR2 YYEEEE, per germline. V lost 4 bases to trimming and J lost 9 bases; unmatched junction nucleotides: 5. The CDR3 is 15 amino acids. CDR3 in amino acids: CASSGGQGASSPLHF. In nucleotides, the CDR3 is TGTGCCAGCAGCGGGGGACAGGGGGCTTCTTCACCCCTCCACTTT. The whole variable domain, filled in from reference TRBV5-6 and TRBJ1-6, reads DAGVTQSPTHLIKTRGQQVTLRCSPKSGHDTVSWYQQALGQGPQFIFQYYEEEERQRGNFPDRFSGHQFPNYSSELNVNALLLGDSALYLCASSGGQGASSPLHFGNGTRLTVT.